This TCR beta chain emerged from a study of Tregs in tolerant kidney transplant recipients. The study's findings and limits: Validation in larger populations is needed because few patients were studied. The most relevant donor-specific Treg TCRbeta repertoire apparently came from expansion with activated donor B cells. No direct test of biological reproducibility was done here.

CD4+CD25+CD127- Tregs, CD4+CD25- non-Tregs, CD4 and CD8 cells were sorted. A note on this clone: The antigen is undetermined.

The table came from immunoSEQ multiplex PCR; TCRdb's copy has only in-frame clones and leaves some out. The sample comprises about 240,000 clones, 84% of which are singletons, and about 0.58% rests with the top ten. The germline V gene encodes CDR1 SQVTM and CDR2 ANQGSEA. The CDR3 has 13 amino acids. V lost 6 bases and J 1 base, leaving 12 bases between the germline ends. The receptor was derived from a human donor in good health. Sequencing was carried out using CD4+ T cells from blood. This rearrangement joins TRBV29-1 to TRBJ1-1; no reliable D call. The CDR3 sequence is CSVTHSGNTEAFF. CDR3 DNA: TGCAGCGTGACCCACAGCGGGAACACTGAAGCTTTCTTT. The entire variable domain, with the rest obtained from reference TRBV29-1 and TRBJ1-1, is as follows: SAVISQKPSRDICQRGTSLTIQCQVDSQVTMMFWYRQQPGQSLTLIATANQGSEATYESGFVIDKFPISRPNLTFSTLTVSNMSPEDSSIYLCSVTHSGNTEAFFGQGTRLTVV.